Listed below are T cell receptor beta chains from one sample, sequenced in a study of T cell responses to AZD1222 COVID-19 vaccine. Some clones are missing from TCRdb's copy, which holds only in-frame ones; the method was immunoSEQ multiplex PCR. The sample gives approximately 77,000 clones, 92% of which show up once; 4% to 5.5% is in the top ten. The starting material was peripheral blood, obtained 28 days after the second AZD1222 dose. Receptors were obtained from an adult who received the AZD1222 COVID-19 vaccine. The CDR3 runs from the conserved cysteine through the conserved F or W. Each record gives: CDR3 length, clone size, D gene, V gene, J gene, CDR3 protein, CDR3 DNA. The D gene is left open where the match is weak. Size values are once, few and many counts, or a class for expanded clones, and some rows have none.

>15|.|TRBD1|TRBV15|TRBJ1-6
CATSGDRGNNSPLHF
TGTGCCACCAGCGGCGACAGGGGGAATAATTCACCCCTCCACTTT
>13|.|.|TRBV11-3|TRBJ2-1
CASSLDVFREQFF
TGTGCCAGCAGCTTAGACGTGTTCAGGGAGCAGTTCTTC
>20|.|TRBD2|TRBV7-3|TRBJ2-1
CASASGTSGRPSPSYNEQFF
TGTGCCAGCGCATCCGGGACTAGCGGGAGGCCGAGTCCTTCCTACAATGAGCAGTTCTTC
>17|.|TRBD1|TRBV19|TRBJ1-5
CASSIFAGQYSNQPQHF
TGTGCCAGTAGTATATTTGCGGGACAGTATAGCAATCAGCCCCAGCATTTT
>14|few|TRBD2|TRBV28|TRBJ2-5
CASSLPAGVKTQYF
TGTGCCAGCAGTTTACCGGCGGGAGTGAAGACCCAGTACTTC
>12|.|.|TRBV6-2/TRBV6-3|TRBJ1-1
CASSPAGLEAFF
TGTGCCAGCAGCCCGGCGGGACTTGAAGCTTTCTTT
>15|.|.|TRBV9|TRBJ2-1
CASSVDRLGWDEQFF
TGTGCCAGCAGCGTAGACCGTCTTGGCTGGGACGAGCAGTTCTTC
>15|.|.|TRBV6-2/TRBV6-3|TRBJ2-3
CASSYRQKGTDTQYF
TGTGCCAGCAGTTACCGACAGAAAGGCACAGATACGCAGTATTTT
>15|.|.|TRBV5-1|TRBJ2-1
CASIPETGLYNEQFF
TGCGCCAGTATACCCGAGACCGGATTATACAATGAGCAGTTCTTC
>18|.|TRBD2|TRBV4-3|TRBJ2-7
CASSRGSGLAGEGNEQYF
TGCGCCAGCAGCCGGGGCTCGGGACTAGCGGGAGAGGGGAACGAGCAGTACTTC
>15|.|.|TRBV7-3|TRBJ2-3
CASSLNRYPTDTQYF
TGTGCCAGCAGCTTAAACCGGTACCCTACAGATACGCAGTATTTT
>14|.|.|TRBV3-1/TRBV3-2|TRBJ1-2
CASSQEGLRYGYTF
TGTGCCAGCAGCCAAGAGGGCCTACGCTATGGCTACACCTTC
>14|.|TRBD1|TRBV30|TRBJ2-7
CAWTRQGPFYEQYF
TGTGCCTGGACGAGACAGGGACCTTTCTACGAGCAGTACTTC
>21|.|TRBD1|TRBV4-3|TRBJ1-2
CASSQSRTPGTGFPINYGYTF
TGCGCCAGCAGCCAATCTAGAACCCCCGGGACAGGGTTTCCTATCAACTATGGCTACACCTTC
>18|.|TRBD1|TRBV6-4|TRBJ1-4
CASSDSGRGVRTNEKLFF
TGTGCCAGCAGTGACTCGGGCAGGGGGGTAAGAACTAATGAAAAACTGTTTTTT